The following is a T cell receptor (beta chain) sequence with its context. The antigen is unknown. Within the sample, other DNA sequences also encode this same CDR3. This sample is drawn from a study of shared clonotypes between healthy human individuals. Regarding the study as a whole: An expected dependence of interdonor clonotype sharing on sequencing depth was noted.

Replicate PCRs from sorted subsets contained approximately 190 ng DNA, which is 30,000 to 35,000 T cell genomes. Method: immunoSEQ multiplex PCR; TCRdb's copy keeps in-frame clones and lacks some. Of about 610,000 clones listed, approximately 96% were seen once; the top ten hold more than 0.085%. Germline V lookup: CDR1 SGHRS, CDR2 YFSETQ. With 2 bases removed from V and 2 bases from J, the gap between germline ends came to 8 bases. The CDR3 is 14 residues long. Naive CD8 cells comprised CD45RO-negative, CCR7-positively selected cells, excluding terminally differentiated effector memory CD45RA+ cells. All donors qualified as healthy HIV-negative adults and had experienced no recent acute infections or vaccinations.

This receptor was identified in a woman aged 30 to 39 in good health. The sample taken for sequencing was naive CD8+ T cells sorted from blood. The chain recombines TRBV5-1 with TRBJ1-5, with unresolved D. The CDR3 region has the DNA TGCGCCAGCAGCTTTGATGGAGGCAATCAGCCCCAGCATTTT. Its translation is CASSFDGGNQPQHF.